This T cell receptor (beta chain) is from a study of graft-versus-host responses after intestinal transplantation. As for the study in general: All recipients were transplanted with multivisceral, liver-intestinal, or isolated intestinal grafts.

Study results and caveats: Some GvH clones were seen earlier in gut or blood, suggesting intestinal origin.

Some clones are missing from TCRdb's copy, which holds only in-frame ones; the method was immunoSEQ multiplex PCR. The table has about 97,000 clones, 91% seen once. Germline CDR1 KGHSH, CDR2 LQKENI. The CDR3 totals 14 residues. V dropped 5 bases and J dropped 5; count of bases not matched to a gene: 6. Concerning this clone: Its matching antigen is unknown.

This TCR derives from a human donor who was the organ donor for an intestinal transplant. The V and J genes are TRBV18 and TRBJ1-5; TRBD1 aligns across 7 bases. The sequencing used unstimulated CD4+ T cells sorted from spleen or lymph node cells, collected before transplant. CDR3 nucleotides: TGTGCCAGCTCAAACAGGGGTGGGGATCAGCCCCAGCATTTT. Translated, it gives CASSNRGGDQPQHF.